This T cell receptor beta chain originates from a study of OX40 agonist ivuxolimab in advanced cancers. Study results and caveats: Which antigen the expanded peripheral T cells recognized is unknown.

Sequencing used immunoSEQ multiplex PCR; TCRdb keeps in-frame clones, though not all of them. The sample lists about 41,000 clones, around four fifths occurring once. Germline lookup yields CDR1 SGHVS and CDR2 FNYEAQ. Deletions cut 5 bases from V and 8 bases from J, with 16 bases between. The CDR3 totals 14 residues. This clone was picked up one time. What it binds is not known. The sequence derives from an adult with an advanced solid tumor such as melanoma, head and neck, liver or kidney cancer. The sequences come from CD4+ or CD8+ T cells sorted from blood, collected in a trial of the OX40 agonist ivuxolimab. The V and J genes are TRBV7-6 and TRBJ2-1; perhaps D is TRBD1 or TRBD2 (6 bases each). CDR3 protein: CASSPKGGADEQFF. The CDR3, as DNA: TGTGCCAGCAGCCCGAAGGGGGGAGCGGATGAGCAGTTCTTC.